The 21 T cell receptor beta chains listed next were all sequenced from one sample in a study of blood T cells in healthy people across ages. For the second PCR, which ran for roughly 7 to 11 cycles, a sample-barcoded 5' primer and a J-beta primer mix were used. TCRdb re-analysed the 5' RACE reads in MiXCR, keeping a single row per CDR3 protein. The repertoire holds over a million distinct CDR3 sequences, with approximately 40% as singletons. Material: blood. Receptor source: a woman aged 18-35 years in good health.

This clonotype appeared a few times. The chain couples TRBV7-9 to TRBJ1-1; D gene unclear. This CDR3 has 14 amino acids. V dropped 5 bases and J dropped 0 bases, with 10 bases sitting between them. The germline V gene has CDR1 SEHNR and CDR2 FQNEAQ (reference sequence). CDR3: CASSRGELNTEAFF. CDR3 bases: TGTGCCAGCAGCCGCGGGGAACTGAACACTGAAGCTTTCTTT.

This clonotype appeared a few times. The gene calls are TRBV11-2 and TRBJ2-7; no reliable D call. From germline, CDR1 is SGHAT and CDR2 FQNNGV. The CDR3 length is 14 residues. V lost 5 bases to trimming and J lost 3 bases, with 14 bases between them. The CDR3 DNA sequence: TGTGCCAGCAGCCTATTACCTGAGTACTACGAGCAGTACTTC. Translation gives CASSLLPEYYEQYF.

This clonotype was recorded a few times. The J gene is TRBJ2-7, the V gene TRBV5-1; D is possibly TRBD1 or TRBD2 (5 bases each). Trimming stripped 3 bases from V and 5 bases from J, with 12 bases between. Germline loops: CDR1 SGHRS, CDR2 YFSETQ. The CDR3 is made up of 13 amino acids. The CDR3 loop is CASSSGPLDEQYF. The CDR3 DNA sequence: TGCGCCAGCAGCTCGGGACCACTAGACGAGCAGTACTTC.

The V call is TRBV10-3, the J call TRBJ1-6; TRBD1 agrees at 12 bases. The CDR3 totals 17 residues. Looked up from germline, CDR1 is ENHRY and CDR2 is SYGVKD. V lost 5 bases to trimming and J lost 10 bases; unmatched junction nucleotides: 12. The CDR3 loop is CAISRGQGASLSSPLHF. The DNA for the CDR3 is TGTGCCATCAGTAGGGGACAGGGGGCTTCTCTGTCCTCACCCCTCCACTTT.

This chain links TRBV24-1 with TRBJ2-2, with D possibly TRBD1 on 5 matching bases. CDR3 length equals 16 residues. Trimming took off 4 bases at V and 1 base at J, with 12 bases between the two ends. Germline V gives CDR1 KGHDR, CDR2 SFDVKD. The CDR3 DNA is TGTGCCACCAGTGACCTCGGACACCTGAACACCGGGGAGCTGTTTTTT. This encodes CATSDLGHLNTGELFF.

The chain recombines TRBV30 with TRBJ1-5; D gene uncertain. Deletions cut 1 base from V and 6 bases from J, with 10 bases between. The CDR3 has 13 amino acids. Germline V CDR1 and CDR2: GTSNPN, SVGIG (reference sequence). The CDR3: CAWSGAASQPQHF. Here the CDR3 DNA reads TGTGCCTGGAGTGGGGCGGCGAGTCAGCCCCAGCATTTT. The whole variable domain, remainder taken from reference TRBV30 and TRBJ1-5, is SQTIHQWPATLVQPVGSPLSLECTVEGTSNPNLYWYRQAAGRGLQLLFYSVGIGQISSEVPQNLSASRPQDRQFILSSKKLLLSDSGFYLCAWSGAASQPQHFGDGTRLSIL.

This sequence joins TRBV29-1 and TRBJ2-3; 10 nucleotides match TRBD1. Germline CDR1 is SQVTM and CDR2 is ANQGSEA. This CDR3 has 17 amino acids. J lost 12 bases, V lost 3 bases, and 21 bases had no gene match. This CDR3 reads CSVEGLRDRGAMDAQYF. CDR3 DNA sequence: TGCAGCGTTGAGGGTCTCCGGGACAGGGGAGCCATGGATGCACAGTATTTT.

The gene calls are TRBV18 and TRBJ1-2, with 10 bases aligning to TRBD1. Germline values: CDR1 KGHSH, CDR2 LQKENI. The CDR3 spans 16 residues. After removal of 3 bases from V and 8 bases from J, the junction contained 12 bases not matched to a gene. The CDR3 is CASSPVETGGAWGYTF. In nucleotides, the CDR3 is TGTGCCAGCTCACCGGTAGAGACAGGGGGCGCGTGGGGCTACACCTTC.

This clonotype was detected a few times. The chain carries TRBV5-1 and TRBJ2-3, with 8 bases aligning to TRBD2. The V gene end was trimmed by 0 bases and the J gene end by 2 bases; junction bases not matched to a gene: 8. This CDR3 has 17 residues. Germline CDR1 SGHRS, CDR2 YFSETQ. Here the CDR3 DNA reads TGCGCCAGCAGCTTGGGGCAGATCGGGAGGGTCACAGATACGCAGTATTTT. This translates into CASSLGQIGRVTDTQYF.

J is TRBJ1-1 and V is TRBV14; TRBD1 aligns across 7 bases. This CDR3 spans 13 amino acids. Germline V gives CDR1 SGHDN, CDR2 FVKESK. Losses at the gene ends were 5 bases for V and 6 bases for J; bases not matched to a gene: 6. CDR3 protein: CASSGPRGAEAFF. The CDR3 DNA is TGTGCCAGCAGCGGGCCCAGGGGGGCTGAAGCTTTCTTT.

The V call is TRBV3-1, the J call TRBJ2-2; unclear D gene. V lost 8 bases and J 7 bases, leaving 8 bases between the germline ends. This CDR3 has 11 residues. Germline CDR1 is LGHDT and CDR2 is YNNKEL (reference sequence). This CDR3 reads CASGTVGELFF. Written as DNA, the CDR3 is TGTGCCAGCGGTACCGTCGGGGAGCTGTTTTTT.

The CDR3 sequence is CASSRHSWDTEAFF. The DNA for the CDR3 is TGTGCCAGCAGCAGACACTCCTGGGATACTGAAGCTTTCTTT. The V gene is TRBV6-5, the J gene TRBJ1-1; D is unclear. CDR3 length: 14 residues. Germline loops: CDR1 MNHEY, CDR2 SVGAGI. V gave up 6 bases and J gave up 5 bases, with 16 bases separating them.

The chain is built from TRBV7-9 and TRBJ2-3; tentative D call: TRBD1 (5 bases). The germline V gene has CDR1 SEHNR and CDR2 FQNEAQ (reference sequence). The V gene lost 1 base and the J gene lost 3 bases, with 8 bases spanning the gap. The CDR3 spans 14 residues. CDR3 DNA: TGTGCCAGCAGCTTAGACGCAGGGACAGATACGCAGTATTTT. Translated, it gives CASSLDAGTDTQYF.

This clonotype was observed a handful of times. The chain's CDR3 is CATSRFGSFGNEQFF. The DNA for the CDR3 is TGTGCCACCAGCAGATTCGGGAGTTTCGGAAATGAGCAGTTCTTC. This chain links TRBV15 with TRBJ2-1; TRBD2 might be the D (6 bases). The CDR3 is 15 residues long. The ends were cut back, 2 bases at V and 7 bases at J, with 15 bases in the middle. Looked up from germline, CDR1 is LNHNV and CDR2 is YYDKDF (reference sequence).

Remarks on this clonotype: This may stem from a read error, because a much larger clone lies one nucleotide away. The CDR3 sequence: CASSQDWPSLQETQYF. The CDR3 DNA sequence: TGCGCCAGCAGCCAAGATTGGCCTAGCCTCCAAGAGACCCAGTACTTC. V gene TRBV4-1 combines with J gene TRBJ2-5, with D perhaps TRBD2 (5 bases). The CDR3 extends over 16 amino acids. CDR1 and CDR2 (germline): MGHRA, YSYEKL. V gave up 0 bases and J gave up 1 base, with 12 bases separating them.

This chain joins TRBV20-1 and TRBJ2-7; 7 bases line up with TRBD2. Germline lookup yields CDR1 DFQATT and CDR2 SNEGSKA (reference sequence). The trim removed 3 bases at V and 2 bases at J, leaving 10 bases unmatched. CDR3 length: 15 residues. The CDR3, as DNA: TGCAGTGCTAGTATGGCGGGAGAGAACCCCTACGAGCAGTACTTC. Its protein product is CSASMAGENPYEQYF.

Comments on this clonotype: One end of the junction fails to match germline, which may point to a read error. The chain combines TRBV14 with TRBJ1-5; D possibly corresponds to TRBD1 (6 bases). The CDR3 consists of 13 residues. CDR1 SGHDN and CDR2 FVKESK come from the germline V gene. The CDR3 here is CASSRQENQPEHF. CDR3 DNA sequence: TGTGCCAGCAGCCGACAGGAGAATCAGCCCGAGCATTTT.

V and J are TRBV7-6 and TRBJ2-7; 8 positions agree with TRBD2. The CDR3 length is 19 residues. Germline CDR1 reads SGHVS; CDR2 reads FNYEAQ. J lost 5 bases, V lost 5 bases, and 23 bases had no gene match. As DNA, the CDR3 is TGTGCCAGCAGCACCGGAGGCCCATTACTAGCCTCCGGGGGGGACGAGCAGTACTTC. Protein product: CASSTGGPLLASGGDEQYF.

V usage is TRBV7-2 and J usage is TRBJ2-5; 13 bases are shared with TRBD2. The V segment lost 2 bases and the J segment 11 bases; nucleotides outside the gene matches: 14. This CDR3 spans 17 amino acids. Germline CDR1 and CDR2: SGHTA and FQGNSA. The CDR3 DNA sequence: TGTGCCAGCAGCTTACCGGGACTAGCGGGGCCAGGTCGGGAGCAGTACTTC. This encodes CASSLPGLAGPGREQYF.

This clonotype occurred once. The chain has TRBV12-3 or TRBV12-4 and TRBJ2-1, with D perhaps TRBD1 or TRBD2 (6 bases each). CDR3 length: 12 amino acids. The V and J ends lost 6 bases and 12 bases respectively, with 15 bases between them. The CDR3 DNA reads as TGTGCCAGCAGCCCACTGGGGGGCGGGCAGTTCTTC. It is translated as CASSPLGGGQFF.

This clonotype was seen ten or more times. The chain joins TRBV3-1 to TRBJ2-3; the D call may be TRBD1 or TRBD2 (5 bases each). V lost 1 base, J lost 3 bases, and 14 bases lay in between. Germline lookup yields CDR1 LGHDT and CDR2 YNNKEL (reference sequence). The CDR3 sequence is 16 residues long. CDR3 in DNA: TGTGCCAGCAGCCAAGCAGGGATTCGGGGAACAGATACGCAGTATTTT. The encoded protein is CASSQAGIRGTDTQYF.